This TCR beta chain derives from a study of shared clonotypes between healthy human individuals. Sequenced by immunoSEQ multiplex PCR; TCRdb stores in-frame clones only, minus some. The top ten clones hold more than 0.9% of a sample with approximately 1,500,000 clones, more than 95% of them seen once. Worth noting for this clone: The sample contains more than one DNA sequence encoding this CDR3.

The clonotype was recovered from a man younger than 45 in good health. Sequenced: naive CD4+ T cells sorted from blood. Subset: CD45RA+ positively selected.

CDR3 residues: CAISELRGSSTDTQYF. CDR3 bases: TGTGCCATCAGTGAACTCCGGGGGAGTAGCACAGATACGCAGTATTTT. The chain recombines TRBV10-3 with TRBJ2-3; a possible D gene is TRBD2 (6 bases). Germline V gives CDR1 ENHRY, CDR2 SYGVKD. Trimming removed 3 bases at V and 0 bases at J, with 13 bases between. The CDR3 runs to 16 residues.